This entry concerns a single T cell receptor beta chain. V gave up 3 bases and J gave up 2 bases, with 20 bases separating them. CDR1 is DFQATT, CDR2 SNEGSKA, per germline (reference sequence). The CDR3 runs 16 residues. Next came a second PCR, run for roughly 6 to 11 cycles, which used a sample-barcoded 5' primer along with a J-beta primer mix. Via MiXCR, TCRdb re-called the 5' RACE reads, giving one row per CDR3 protein. This repertoire shows hundreds of thousands of distinct CDR3 sequences, around 21% found once; its top ten account for under 4%. This specimen comes from a study of blood T cells in healthy people across ages.

The TCR comes from a man between 65 and 80 years old in good health. Input material: blood. The V and J genes are TRBV20-1 and TRBJ2-7; either TRBD1 or TRBD2 may fit D (7 bases each). CDR3 protein: CSARRLSGDSTYEQYF. The CDR3 DNA is TGCAGTGCTAGGCGATTGAGCGGGGACAGTACCTACGAGCAGTACTTC.